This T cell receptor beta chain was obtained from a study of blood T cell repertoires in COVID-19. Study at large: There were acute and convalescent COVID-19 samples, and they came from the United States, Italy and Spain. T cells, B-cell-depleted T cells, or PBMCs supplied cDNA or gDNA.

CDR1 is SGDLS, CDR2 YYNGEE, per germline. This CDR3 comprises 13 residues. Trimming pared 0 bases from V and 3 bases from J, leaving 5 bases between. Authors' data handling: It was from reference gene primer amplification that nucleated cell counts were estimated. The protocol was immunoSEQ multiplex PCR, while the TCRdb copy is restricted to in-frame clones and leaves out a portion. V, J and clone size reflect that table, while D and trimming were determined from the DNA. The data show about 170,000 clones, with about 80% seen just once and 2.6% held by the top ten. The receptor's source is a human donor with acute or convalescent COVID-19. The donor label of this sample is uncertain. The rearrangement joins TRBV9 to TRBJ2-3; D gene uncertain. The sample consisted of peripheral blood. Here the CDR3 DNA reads TGTGCCAGCAGCGTAGACAGAACAGATACGCAGTATTTT. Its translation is CASSVDRTDTQYF.